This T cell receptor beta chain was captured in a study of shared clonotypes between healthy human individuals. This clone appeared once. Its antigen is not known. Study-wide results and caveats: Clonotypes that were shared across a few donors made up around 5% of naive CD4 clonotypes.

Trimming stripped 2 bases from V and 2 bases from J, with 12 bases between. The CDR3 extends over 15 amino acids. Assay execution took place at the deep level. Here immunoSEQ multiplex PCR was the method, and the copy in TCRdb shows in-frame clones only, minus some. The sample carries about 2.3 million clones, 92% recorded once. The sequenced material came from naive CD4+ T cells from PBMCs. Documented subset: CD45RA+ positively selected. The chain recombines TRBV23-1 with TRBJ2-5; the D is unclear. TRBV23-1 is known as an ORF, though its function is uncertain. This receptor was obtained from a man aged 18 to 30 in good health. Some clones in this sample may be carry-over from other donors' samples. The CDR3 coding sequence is TGCGCCAGCAGTCAAATTCGACCTGGACAAGAGACCCAGTACTTC. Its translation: CASSQIRPGQETQYF.